The clone carrying this T cell receptor beta chain was picked up many times. The germline CDR1 and CDR2 sequences are DFQATT and SNEGSKA (reference sequence). The CDR3 has 15 residues. The J segment lost 9 bases and the V segment lost 0 bases, leaving 9 bases of the junction unmatched. The data were obtained in a study of T-cell reconstitution after alpha-beta-depleted transplantation in children. The TCRbeta library was prepared with unique molecular identifiers. Using its own MiXCR run on the PCR reads, TCRdb lists one record per CDR3 protein. The sample yields 150,000 to 200,000 distinct CDR3 sequences, 6.5% to 7.5% seen once.

The starting material was PBMCs from the stem cell graft donor, obtained from the stem cell graft. The chain couples TRBV20-1 to TRBJ2-1, with 9 bases identical to TRBD2. This clonotype was sampled from a human donor who donated a stem cell graft to a child with Wiskott-Aldrich syndrome. In DNA form, the CDR3 reads TGCAGTGCTAGAGATGTGGGACTAGCTTTCGGTGAGCAGTTCTTC. The encoded protein is CSARDVGLAFGEQFF.